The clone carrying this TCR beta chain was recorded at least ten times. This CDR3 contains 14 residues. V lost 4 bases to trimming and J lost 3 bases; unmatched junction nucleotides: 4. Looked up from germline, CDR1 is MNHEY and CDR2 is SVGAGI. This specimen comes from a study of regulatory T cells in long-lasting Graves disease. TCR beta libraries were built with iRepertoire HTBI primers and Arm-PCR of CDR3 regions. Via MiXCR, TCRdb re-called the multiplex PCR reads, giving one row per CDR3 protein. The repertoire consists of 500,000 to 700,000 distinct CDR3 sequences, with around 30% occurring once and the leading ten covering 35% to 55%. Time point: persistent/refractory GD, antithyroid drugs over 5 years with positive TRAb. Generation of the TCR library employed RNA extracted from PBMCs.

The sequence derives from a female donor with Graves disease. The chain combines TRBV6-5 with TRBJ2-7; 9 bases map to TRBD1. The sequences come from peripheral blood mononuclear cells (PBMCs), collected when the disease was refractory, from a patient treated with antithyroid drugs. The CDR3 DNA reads TGTGCCAGCAGTTCGAACAGGGGGCGCTACGAGCAGTACTTC. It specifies CASSSNRGRYEQYF.